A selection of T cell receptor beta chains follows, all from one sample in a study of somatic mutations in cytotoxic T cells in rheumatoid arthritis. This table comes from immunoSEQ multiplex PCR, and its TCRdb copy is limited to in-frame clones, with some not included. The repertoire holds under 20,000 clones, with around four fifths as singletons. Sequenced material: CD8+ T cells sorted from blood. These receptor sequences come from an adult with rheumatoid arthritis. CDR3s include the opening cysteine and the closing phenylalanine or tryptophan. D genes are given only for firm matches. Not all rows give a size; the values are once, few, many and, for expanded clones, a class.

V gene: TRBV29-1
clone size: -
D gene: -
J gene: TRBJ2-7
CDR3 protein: CSVVYRDHSYEQYF
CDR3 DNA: TGCAGCGTTGTATATCGGGACCATTCCTACGAGCAGTACTTC

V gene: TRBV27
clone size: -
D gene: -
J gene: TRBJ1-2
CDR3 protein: CASSFRDTDYGYTF
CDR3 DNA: TGTGCCAGCAGTTTTCGGGACACTGACTATGGCTACACCTTC

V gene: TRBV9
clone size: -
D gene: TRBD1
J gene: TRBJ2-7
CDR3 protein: CASSGPGQGVYEQYF
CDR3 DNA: TGTGCCAGCAGCGGCCCGGGACAGGGGGTCTACGAGCAGTACTTC

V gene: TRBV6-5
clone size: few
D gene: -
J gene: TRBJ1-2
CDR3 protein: CASQGLYGYTF
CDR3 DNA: TGTGCCAGCCAGGGTCTTTATGGCTACACCTTC

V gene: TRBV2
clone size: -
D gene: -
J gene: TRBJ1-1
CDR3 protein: CASSEVGADTEAFF
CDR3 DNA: TGTGCCAGCAGTGAAGTGGGGGCCGACACTGAAGCTTTCTTT

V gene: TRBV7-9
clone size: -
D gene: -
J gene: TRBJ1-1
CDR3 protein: CASSLGPGGNTEAFF
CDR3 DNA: TGTGCCAGCAGCTTAGGGCCGGGTGGGAACACTGAAGCTTTCTTT

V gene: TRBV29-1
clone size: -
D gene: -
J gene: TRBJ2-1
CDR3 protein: CSVEEGGDGLF
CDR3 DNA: TGCAGCGTTGAAGAGGGCGGGGATGGGCTCTTC

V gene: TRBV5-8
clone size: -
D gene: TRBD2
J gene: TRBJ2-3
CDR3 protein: CASSPGLAGTDTQYF
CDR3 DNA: TGTGCCAGCAGTCCCGGACTAGCGGGGACAGATACGCAGTATTTT

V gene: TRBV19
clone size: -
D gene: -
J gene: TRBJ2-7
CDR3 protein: CATHPRDYEQYF
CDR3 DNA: TGTGCCACCCACCCCCGAGACTACGAGCAGTACTTC

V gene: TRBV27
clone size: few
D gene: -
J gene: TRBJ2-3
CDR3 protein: CASSLSLGLAFTDTQYF
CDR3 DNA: TGTGCCAGCAGTTTATCCTTGGGGCTAGCTTTCACAGATACGCAGTATTTT

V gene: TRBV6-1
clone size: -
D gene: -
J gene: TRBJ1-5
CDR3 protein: CASRGWGYSNQPQHF
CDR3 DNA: TGTGCCAGCAGGGGCTGGGGGTATAGCAATCAGCCCCAGCATTTT

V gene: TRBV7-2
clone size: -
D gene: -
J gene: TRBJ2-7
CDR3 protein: CASSPDGMRSVNEQYF
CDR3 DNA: TGTGCCAGCAGCCCAGACGGAATGAGGTCAGTCAACGAGCAGTACTTC

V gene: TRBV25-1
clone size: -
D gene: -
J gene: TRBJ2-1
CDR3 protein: CASGINEQFF
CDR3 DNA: TGTGCCAGCGGAATAAATGAGCAGTTCTTC

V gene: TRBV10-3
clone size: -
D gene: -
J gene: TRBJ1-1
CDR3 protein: CAISGGVNTEAFF
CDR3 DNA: TGTGCCATCAGTGGGGGCGTGAACACTGAAGCTTTCTTT

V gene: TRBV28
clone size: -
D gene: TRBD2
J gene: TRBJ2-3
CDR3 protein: CASTSGGASTDTQYF
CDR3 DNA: TGTGCCAGCACTAGCGGGGGTGCTAGCACAGATACGCAGTATTTT

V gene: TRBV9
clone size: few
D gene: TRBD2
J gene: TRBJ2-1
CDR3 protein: CASSVVSGGPYNEQFF
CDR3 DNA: TGTGCCAGCAGCGTAGTTAGCGGGGGACCCTACAATGAGCAGTTCTTC

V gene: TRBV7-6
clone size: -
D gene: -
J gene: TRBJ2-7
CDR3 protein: CASSLEGGGGGSYEQYF
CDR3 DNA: TGTGCCAGCAGCTTAGAGGGGGGAGGAGGGGGCTCCTACGAGCAGTACTTC

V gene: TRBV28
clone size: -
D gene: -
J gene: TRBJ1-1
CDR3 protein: CASRPLQGEAFF
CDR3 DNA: TGTGCCAGCAGACCCTTACAGGGTGAAGCTTTCTTT

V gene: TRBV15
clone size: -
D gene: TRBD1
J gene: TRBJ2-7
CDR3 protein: CATSRPRQGEYEQYF
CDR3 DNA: TGTGCCACCAGCCGGCCCCGGCAGGGGGAATACGAGCAGTACTTC

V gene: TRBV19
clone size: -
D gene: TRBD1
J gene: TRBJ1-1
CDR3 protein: CASSESLQGFPMNTEAFF
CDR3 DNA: TGTGCCAGTAGTGAATCCCTACAGGGGTTTCCTATGAACACTGAAGCTTTCTTT

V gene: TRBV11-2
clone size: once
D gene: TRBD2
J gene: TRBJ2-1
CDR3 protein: CASSLPPLDAGGLNEQFF
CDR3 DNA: TGTGCCAGCAGCTTACCTCCCCTGGACGCGGGAGGCCTCAATGAGCAGTTCTTC

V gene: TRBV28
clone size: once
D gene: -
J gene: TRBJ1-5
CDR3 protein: CASSRRQDPIRDQPQHF
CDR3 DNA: TGTGCCAGCAGCCGACGACAGGATCCGATACGGGATCAGCCCCAGCATTTT

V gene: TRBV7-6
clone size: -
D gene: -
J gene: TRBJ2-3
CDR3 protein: CASSPDSVADTQYF
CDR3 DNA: TGTGCCAGCAGCCCTGACAGTGTCGCAGATACGCAGTATTTT

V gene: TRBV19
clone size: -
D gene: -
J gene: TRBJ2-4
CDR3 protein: CASTSRQSAKNIQYF
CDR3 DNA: TGTGCCAGTACCTCCAGACAGTCAGCCAAAAACATTCAGTACTTC

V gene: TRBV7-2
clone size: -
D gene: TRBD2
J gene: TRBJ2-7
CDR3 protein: CASSFGTGGYEQYF
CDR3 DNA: TGTGCCAGCAGCTTCGGGACGGGGGGCTACGAGCAGTACTTC

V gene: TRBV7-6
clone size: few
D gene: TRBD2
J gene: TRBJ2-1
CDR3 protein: CASSLFTIAGDEQFF
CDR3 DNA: TGTGCCAGCAGCTTATTTACGATAGCGGGTGATGAGCAGTTCTTC

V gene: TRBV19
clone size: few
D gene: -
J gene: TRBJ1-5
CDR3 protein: CASSSNRDGNQPQHF
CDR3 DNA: TGTGCCAGTAGTAGTAACCGGGACGGCAATCAGCCCCAGCATTTT

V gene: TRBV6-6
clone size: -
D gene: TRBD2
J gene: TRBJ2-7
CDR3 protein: CASSLPGTSGSEQYF
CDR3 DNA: TGTGCCAGCAGTCTACCGGGGACTAGCGGGAGCGAGCAGTACTTC

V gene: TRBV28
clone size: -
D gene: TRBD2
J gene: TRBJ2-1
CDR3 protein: CASSSPTSGRNEQFF
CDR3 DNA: TGTGCCAGCAGTTCGCCGACTAGCGGGAGAAATGAGCAGTTCTTC

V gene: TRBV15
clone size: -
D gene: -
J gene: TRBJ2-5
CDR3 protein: CATSRDVMAGSGEQYF
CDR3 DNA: TGTGCCACCAGCAGAGATGTGATGGCGGGATCAGGAGAGCAGTACTTC

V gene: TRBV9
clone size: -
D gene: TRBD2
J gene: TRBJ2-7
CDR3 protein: CASSLGGDEQYF
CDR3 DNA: TGTGCCAGCAGCCTCGGGGGGGACGAGCAGTACTTC

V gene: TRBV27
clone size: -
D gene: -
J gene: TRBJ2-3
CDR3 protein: CASNPFGPDTQYF
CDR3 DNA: TGTGCCAGCAACCCTTTCGGTCCAGATACGCAGTATTTT

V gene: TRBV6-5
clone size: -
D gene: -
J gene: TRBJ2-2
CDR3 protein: CASSYEGTIGELFF
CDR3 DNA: TGTGCCAGCAGTTATGAGGGAACCATCGGGGAGCTGTTTTTT

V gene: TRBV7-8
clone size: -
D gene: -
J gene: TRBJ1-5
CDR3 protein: CASSPAGSDQPQHF
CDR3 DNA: TGTGCCAGCAGCCCCGCAGGGTCGGATCAGCCCCAGCATTTT

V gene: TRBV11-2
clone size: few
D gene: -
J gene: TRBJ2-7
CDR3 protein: CASSFGQTYEQYF
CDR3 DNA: TGTGCCAGCAGCTTTGGACAAACCTACGAGCAGTACTTC

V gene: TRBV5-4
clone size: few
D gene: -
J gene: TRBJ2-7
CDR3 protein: CASSSSYEQYF
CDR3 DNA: TGTGCCAGCAGCTCATCCTACGAGCAGTACTTC

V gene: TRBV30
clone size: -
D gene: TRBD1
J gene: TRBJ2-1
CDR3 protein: CAWSPGTATYNEQFF
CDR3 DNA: TGTGCCTGGAGTCCGGGGACAGCAACCTACAATGAGCAGTTCTTC

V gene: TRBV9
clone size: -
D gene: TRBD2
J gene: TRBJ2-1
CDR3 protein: CASSALTSGLNNEQFF
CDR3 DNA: TGTGCCAGCAGCGCGCTGACTAGCGGACTGAACAATGAGCAGTTCTTC

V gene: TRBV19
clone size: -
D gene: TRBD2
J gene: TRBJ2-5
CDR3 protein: CASKGTLAGGPVETQYF
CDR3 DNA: TGTGCCAGTAAGGGGACCCTAGCGGGAGGGCCCGTAGAGACCCAGTACTTC

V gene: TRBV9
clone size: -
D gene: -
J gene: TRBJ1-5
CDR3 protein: CASSATDSGPQHF
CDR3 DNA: TGTGCCAGCAGCGCGACAGATTCGGGGCCCCAGCATTTT

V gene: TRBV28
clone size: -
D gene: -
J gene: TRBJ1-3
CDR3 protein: CASRKMGGNTIYF
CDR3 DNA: TGTGCCAGCAGAAAAATGGGGGGAAACACCATATATTTT

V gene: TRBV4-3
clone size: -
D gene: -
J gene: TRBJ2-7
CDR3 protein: CASSQWGAVEQYF
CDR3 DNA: TGCGCCAGCAGCCAATGGGGGGCTGTCGAGCAGTACTTC

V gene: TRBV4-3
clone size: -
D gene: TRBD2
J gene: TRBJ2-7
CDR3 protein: CASSQEVQREGYEQYF
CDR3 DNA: TGCGCCAGCAGCCAAGAAGTCCAGCGGGAGGGCTACGAGCAGTACTTC

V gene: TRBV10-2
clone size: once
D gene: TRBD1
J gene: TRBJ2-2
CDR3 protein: CASSETPVTGSPGELFF
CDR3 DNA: TGCGCCAGCAGTGAGACTCCTGTGACAGGGTCCCCCGGGGAGCTGTTTTTT

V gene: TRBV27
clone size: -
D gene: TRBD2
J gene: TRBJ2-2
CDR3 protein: CASSLSAGGLDTGELFF
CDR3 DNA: TGTGCCAGCAGTTTGTCCGCGGGGGGGCTTGACACCGGGGAGCTGTTTTTT

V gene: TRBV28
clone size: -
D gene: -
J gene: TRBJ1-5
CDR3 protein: CASSLPRGQPQHF
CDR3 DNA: TGTGCCAGCAGTTTACCCCGTGGTCAGCCCCAGCATTTT

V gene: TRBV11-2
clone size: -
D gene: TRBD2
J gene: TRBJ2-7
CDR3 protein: CASQSGGGYYEQYF
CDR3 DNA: TGTGCCAGCCAGTCCGGCGGGGGGTACTACGAGCAGTACTTC

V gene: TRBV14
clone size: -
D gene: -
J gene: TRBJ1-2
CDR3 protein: CASSPQGYSDYGYTF
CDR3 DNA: TGTGCCAGCAGCCCGCAGGGTTATTCGGACTATGGCTACACCTTC

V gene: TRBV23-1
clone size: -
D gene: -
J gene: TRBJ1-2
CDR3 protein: CASSPTHPPYYGYTF
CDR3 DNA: TGCGCCAGCAGCCCTACCCACCCACCGTACTATGGCTACACCTTC

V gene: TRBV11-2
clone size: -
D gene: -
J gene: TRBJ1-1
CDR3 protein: CASSLGQSTEAFF
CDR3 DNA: TGTGCCAGCAGCTTGGGGCAGTCGACTGAAGCTTTCTTT

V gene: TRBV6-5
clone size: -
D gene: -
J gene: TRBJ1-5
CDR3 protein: CASSNGNGIEHF
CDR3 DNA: TGTGCCAGCAGTAACGGGAACGGAATAGAGCATTTT

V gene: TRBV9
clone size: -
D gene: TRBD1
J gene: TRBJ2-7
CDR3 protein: CASSNRDRGGEQYF
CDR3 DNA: TGTGCCAGCAGCAACCGGGACAGGGGAGGCGAGCAGTACTTC

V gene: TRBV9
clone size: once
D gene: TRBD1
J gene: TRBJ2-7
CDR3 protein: CASSPGQGIKLQYF
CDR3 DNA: TGTGCCAGCAGCCCGGGACAGGGTATTAAATTGCAGTACTTC

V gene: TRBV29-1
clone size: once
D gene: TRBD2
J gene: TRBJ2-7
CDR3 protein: CSVERTGTSGMTDPYEQYF
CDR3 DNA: TGCAGCGTTGAGCGGACCGGGACTAGCGGGATGACAGACCCATACGAGCAGTACTTC

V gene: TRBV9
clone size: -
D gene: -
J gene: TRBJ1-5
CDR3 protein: CASSVGGQANQPQHF
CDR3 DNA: TGTGCCAGCAGCGTCGGAGGGCAGGCCAATCAGCCCCAGCATTTT